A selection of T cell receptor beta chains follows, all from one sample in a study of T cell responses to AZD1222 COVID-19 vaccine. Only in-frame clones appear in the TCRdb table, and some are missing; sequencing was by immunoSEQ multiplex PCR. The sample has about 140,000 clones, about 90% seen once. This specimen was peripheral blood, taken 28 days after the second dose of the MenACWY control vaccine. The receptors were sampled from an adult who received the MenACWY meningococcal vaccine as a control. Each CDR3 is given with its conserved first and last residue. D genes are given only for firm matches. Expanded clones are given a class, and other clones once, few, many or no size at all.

CDR3 protein: CATAGTRENIQYF
CDR3 DNA: TGTGCCACCGCAGGGACAAGGGAAAACATTCAGTACTTC
V gene: TRBV24-1
clone size: -
J gene: TRBJ2-4
D gene: -

CDR3 protein: CASSPPLSRNSPLHF
CDR3 DNA: TGTGCCAGCAGCCCTCCCCTGTCGCGTAATTCACCCCTCCACTTT
V gene: TRBV2
clone size: once
J gene: TRBJ1-6
D gene: -

CDR3 protein: CASSLWGQNTGELFF
CDR3 DNA: TGTGCCAGCAGCCTATGGGGACAGAACACCGGGGAGCTGTTTTTT
V gene: TRBV7-2
clone size: -
J gene: TRBJ2-2
D gene: -

CDR3 protein: CASSFRQGRLENEQFF
CDR3 DNA: TGTGCCAGCAGCTTTCGGCAGGGGCGACTGGAAAATGAGCAGTTCTTC
V gene: TRBV11-2
clone size: -
J gene: TRBJ2-1
D gene: -

CDR3 protein: CASSAQWGADRTQETQYF
CDR3 DNA: TGTGCCAGCAGCGCCCAGTGGGGGGCGGACAGGACCCAAGAGACCCAGTACTTC
V gene: TRBV7-9
clone size: -
J gene: TRBJ2-5
D gene: -

CDR3 protein: CASSQAEGNTEAFF
CDR3 DNA: TGTGCCAGCAGCCAAGCCGAGGGAAACACTGAAGCTTTCTTT
V gene: TRBV3-1/TRBV3-2
clone size: -
J gene: TRBJ1-1
D gene: -

CDR3 protein: CAIISAQPQHF
CDR3 DNA: TGTGCCATTATATCGGCCCAGCCCCAGCATTTT
V gene: TRBV28
clone size: once
J gene: TRBJ1-5
D gene: -

CDR3 protein: CASSSSRTSGAYNEQFF
CDR3 DNA: TGTGCCAGCAGCAGCAGTCGGACTAGCGGCGCCTACAATGAGCAGTTCTTC
V gene: TRBV27
clone size: -
J gene: TRBJ2-1
D gene: TRBD2

CDR3 protein: CASMGRGSSYEQYF
CDR3 DNA: TGTGCCAGCATGGGTAGGGGGAGCTCCTACGAGCAGTACTTC
V gene: TRBV13
clone size: -
J gene: TRBJ2-7
D gene: -

CDR3 protein: CASSFDRDTTYEQYF
CDR3 DNA: TGTGCCAGCAGCTTTGACAGGGACACTACCTACGAGCAGTACTTC
V gene: TRBV7-2
clone size: -
J gene: TRBJ2-7
D gene: TRBD1

CDR3 protein: CASNHRAGNTIYF
CDR3 DNA: TGTGCCAGCAACCACCGAGCTGGAAACACCATATATTTT
V gene: TRBV7-9
clone size: -
J gene: TRBJ1-3
D gene: -

CDR3 protein: CASSRTLAGPYEQYF
CDR3 DNA: TGTGCCAGCAGTCGAACACTAGCGGGGCCCTACGAGCAGTACTTC
V gene: TRBV7-8
clone size: -
J gene: TRBJ2-7
D gene: TRBD2

CDR3 protein: CAVGTPSSGNTIYF
CDR3 DNA: TGTGCCGTCGGGACACCCAGCTCTGGAAACACCATATATTTT
V gene: TRBV10-3
clone size: -
J gene: TRBJ1-3
D gene: -

CDR3 protein: CASSFSGLTEAFF
CDR3 DNA: TGTGCCAGCAGCTTTTCGGGGCTCACTGAAGCTTTCTTT
V gene: TRBV5-5
clone size: -
J gene: TRBJ1-1
D gene: -

CDR3 protein: CASRAGTSGANNEQFF
CDR3 DNA: TGCGCCAGCAGGGCCGGGACTAGCGGGGCCAACAATGAGCAGTTCTTC
V gene: TRBV4-3
clone size: -
J gene: TRBJ2-1
D gene: TRBD2

CDR3 protein: CASSPGQGPYNEQFF
CDR3 DNA: TGTGCCAGCAGCCCAGGACAGGGACCCTACAATGAGCAGTTCTTC
V gene: TRBV3-1/TRBV3-2
clone size: -
J gene: TRBJ2-1
D gene: TRBD1

CDR3 protein: CSVEGLRDTEAFF
CDR3 DNA: TGCAGCGTTGAAGGTTTAAGGGACACTGAAGCTTTCTTT
V gene: TRBV29-1
clone size: -
J gene: TRBJ1-1
D gene: -

CDR3 protein: CASRRTGVGQETQYF
CDR3 DNA: TGTGCCAGCAGGCGTACGGGGGTTGGCCAAGAGACCCAGTACTTC
V gene: TRBV6-5
clone size: few
J gene: TRBJ2-5
D gene: -

CDR3 protein: CASSPHGGDIQYF
CDR3 DNA: TGTGCCAGCAGTCCACATGGCGGGGACATTCAGTACTTC
V gene: TRBV28
clone size: -
J gene: TRBJ2-4
D gene: -

CDR3 protein: CASSQEYQPGQGLRVDTIYF
CDR3 DNA: TGCGCCAGCAGCCAAGAGTACCAACCGGGACAGGGATTGAGAGTGGACACCATATATTTT
V gene: TRBV4-1
clone size: -
J gene: TRBJ1-3
D gene: TRBD1

CDR3 protein: CASSYSRDRSYEQYF
CDR3 DNA: TGTGCCAGCAGCTACTCCCGGGACAGATCCTACGAACAGTACTTC
V gene: TRBV5-4
clone size: -
J gene: TRBJ2-7
D gene: TRBD1

CDR3 protein: CASSSGLAGGGNNEQFF
CDR3 DNA: TGTGCCAGCAGCTCGGGACTAGCGGGAGGCGGCAACAATGAGCAGTTCTTC
V gene: TRBV11-3
clone size: -
J gene: TRBJ2-1
D gene: TRBD2

CDR3 protein: CASQPTLAGGNTDTQYF
CDR3 DNA: TGTGCCAGCCAACCGACCTTAGCGGGAGGGAACACAGATACGCAGTATTTT
V gene: TRBV18
clone size: -
J gene: TRBJ2-3
D gene: TRBD2

CDR3 protein: CASTRDTGNTIYF
CDR3 DNA: TGTGCCAGCACAAGGGATACTGGAAACACCATATATTTT
V gene: TRBV2
clone size: -
J gene: TRBJ1-3
D gene: -

CDR3 protein: CASSSDRGRGGTDTQYF
CDR3 DNA: TGCGCCAGCAGCTCAGACAGGGGGCGCGGTGGCACAGATACGCAGTATTTT
V gene: TRBV5-1
clone size: -
J gene: TRBJ2-3
D gene: TRBD1

CDR3 protein: CASSQPGLPNTGELFF
CDR3 DNA: TGTGCCAGCAGCCAACCGGGACTACCTAACACCGGGGAGCTGTTTTTT
V gene: TRBV3-1/TRBV3-2
clone size: -
J gene: TRBJ2-2
D gene: TRBD2

CDR3 protein: CATSVDRGSTDTQYF
CDR3 DNA: TGTGCCACCAGTGTTGACAGGGGTTCTACAGATACGCAGTATTTT
V gene: TRBV24-1
clone size: -
J gene: TRBJ2-3
D gene: TRBD1

CDR3 protein: CASSLASTGGLSPLHF
CDR3 DNA: TGTGCCAGCAGCTTAGCGTCTACAGGGGGCTTGTCACCCCTCCACTTT
V gene: TRBV7-9
clone size: -
J gene: TRBJ1-6
D gene: TRBD1

CDR3 protein: CASISGGSGNTIYF
CDR3 DNA: TGTGCCAGTATTTCAGGAGGCTCTGGAAACACCATATATTTT
V gene: TRBV19
clone size: -
J gene: TRBJ1-3
D gene: -

CDR3 protein: CASSPQGVNQPQHF
CDR3 DNA: TGCGCCAGCAGCCCGCAGGGGGTCAATCAGCCCCAGCATTTT
V gene: TRBV5-1
clone size: few
J gene: TRBJ1-5
D gene: TRBD1

CDR3 protein: CASSLAFLGLAGGSSYEQYF
CDR3 DNA: TGTGCCAGCAGCTTAGCCTTTTTAGGACTAGCGGGAGGTTCCTCGTACGAGCAGTACTTC
V gene: TRBV7-2
clone size: -
J gene: TRBJ2-7
D gene: TRBD2

CDR3 protein: CASSETSGRPPGEQYF
CDR3 DNA: TGTGCCAGCAGCGAGACTAGCGGGAGGCCGCCGGGCGAGCAGTACTTC
V gene: TRBV9
clone size: once
J gene: TRBJ2-7
D gene: TRBD2

CDR3 protein: CSVATSGIQETQYF
CDR3 DNA: TGCAGCGTCGCGACTAGCGGGATCCAAGAGACCCAGTACTTC
V gene: TRBV29-1
clone size: -
J gene: TRBJ2-5
D gene: TRBD2

CDR3 protein: CAWRTDGHSGNTIYF
CDR3 DNA: TGTGCCTGGAGAACAGACGGCCACTCTGGAAACACCATATATTTT
V gene: TRBV30
clone size: -
J gene: TRBJ1-3
D gene: -

CDR3 protein: CASSFTRGANTGELFF
CDR3 DNA: TGTGCCAGCAGCTTTACAAGGGGCGCGAACACCGGGGAGCTGTTTTTT
V gene: TRBV5-4
clone size: -
J gene: TRBJ2-2
D gene: -

CDR3 protein: CASSQDQTPGEQYF
CDR3 DNA: TGCGCCAGCAGCCAAGATCAGACCCCGGGGGAGCAGTACTTC
V gene: TRBV4-1
clone size: -
J gene: TRBJ2-7
D gene: -

CDR3 protein: CASSWGLADEQYF
CDR3 DNA: TGCGCCAGCAGCTGGGGACTAGCGGACGAGCAGTACTTC
V gene: TRBV4-1
clone size: -
J gene: TRBJ2-7
D gene: TRBD2

CDR3 protein: CASSPTGTGGGQPQHF
CDR3 DNA: TGTGCCAGCAGCCCTACCGGGACAGGGGGAGGTCAGCCCCAGCATTTT
V gene: TRBV7-2
clone size: -
J gene: TRBJ1-5
D gene: TRBD1

CDR3 protein: CASSLAEAWDTQYF
CDR3 DNA: TGTGCCAGCAGCTTAGCGGAGGCATGGGATACGCAGTATTTT
V gene: TRBV7-2
clone size: -
J gene: TRBJ2-3
D gene: -

CDR3 protein: CATSDPLAGPHSTDTQYF
CDR3 DNA: TGTGCCACCAGTGACCCCCTAGCAGGACCTCACTCCACAGATACGCAGTATTTT
V gene: TRBV24-1
clone size: -
J gene: TRBJ2-3
D gene: -

CDR3 protein: CASSRTAYNEQFF
CDR3 DNA: TGTGCCAGTAGTCGGACAGCCTACAATGAGCAGTTCTTC
V gene: TRBV19
clone size: -
J gene: TRBJ2-1
D gene: -

CDR3 protein: CASSPTGNTGELFF
CDR3 DNA: TGTGCCAGCAGCCCCACAGGGAACACCGGGGAGCTGTTTTTT
V gene: TRBV7-3
clone size: -
J gene: TRBJ2-2
D gene: -

CDR3 protein: CASSPTALLAGGIYEQYF
CDR3 DNA: TGTGCCAGCAGCCCCACTGCCTTACTAGCGGGAGGTATCTACGAGCAGTACTTC
V gene: TRBV5-6
clone size: few
J gene: TRBJ2-7
D gene: TRBD2

CDR3 protein: CAISESSVLYNSPLHF
CDR3 DNA: TGTGCCATCAGTGAGTCGTCAGTCTTATATAATTCACCCCTCCACTTT
V gene: TRBV10-3
clone size: -
J gene: TRBJ1-6
D gene: -

CDR3 protein: CASLGLGPGNEQFF
CDR3 DNA: TGCGCCAGCCTAGGTCTAGGTCCGGGAAATGAGCAGTTCTTC
V gene: TRBV5-1
clone size: -
J gene: TRBJ2-1
D gene: -

CDR3 protein: CASSGAGDQETQYF
CDR3 DNA: TGTGCCAGCAGTGGGGCAGGCGATCAAGAGACCCAGTACTTC
V gene: TRBV2
clone size: -
J gene: TRBJ2-5
D gene: -

CDR3 protein: CSVGGGANTEAFF
CDR3 DNA: TGCAGCGTTGGAGGGGGGGCGAACACTGAAGCTTTCTTT
V gene: TRBV29-1
clone size: -
J gene: TRBJ1-1
D gene: -

CDR3 protein: CASSLDGGRASGELFF
CDR3 DNA: TGTGCCAGCAGCTTAGATGGCGGGAGAGCTTCCGGGGAGCTGTTTTTT
V gene: TRBV11-3
clone size: -
J gene: TRBJ2-2
D gene: TRBD2

CDR3 protein: CASRSAGLDEQFF
CDR3 DNA: TGTGCCAGCAGGTCCGCCGGGTTGGATGAGCAGTTCTTC
V gene: TRBV7-9
clone size: -
J gene: TRBJ2-1
D gene: -

CDR3 protein: CASSEYNQPQHF
CDR3 DNA: TGTGCCAGCAGTGAATACAATCAGCCCCAGCATTTT
V gene: TRBV25-1
clone size: -
J gene: TRBJ1-5
D gene: -

CDR3 protein: CASSPPDSLRYEQYF
CDR3 DNA: TGCGCCAGCAGCCCTCCCGACAGTCTCCGCTACGAGCAGTACTTC
V gene: TRBV5-1
clone size: -
J gene: TRBJ2-7
D gene: -

CDR3 protein: CASSGQGVGGGNTEAFF
CDR3 DNA: TGTGCCAGCAGTGGACAGGGAGTGGGGGGTGGCAACACTGAAGCTTTCTTT
V gene: TRBV7-2
clone size: -
J gene: TRBJ1-1
D gene: TRBD1

CDR3 protein: CAWGTVVGNTIYF
CDR3 DNA: TGTGCCTGGGGGACAGTGGTCGGAAACACCATATATTTT
V gene: TRBV30
clone size: once
J gene: TRBJ1-3
D gene: TRBD1

CDR3 protein: CASGRGQGGHGYTF
CDR3 DNA: TGTGCCAGCGGGAGGGGACAGGGAGGGCATGGCTACACCTTC
V gene: TRBV6-5
clone size: -
J gene: TRBJ1-2
D gene: TRBD1

CDR3 protein: CASSLASLGPGANVLTF
CDR3 DNA: TGTGCCAGCAGCTTAGCGTCTTTAGGACCTGGGGCCAACGTCCTGACTTTC
V gene: TRBV7-9
clone size: -
J gene: TRBJ2-6
D gene: -

CDR3 protein: CASSPRTGGDTQYF
CDR3 DNA: TGTGCCAGCAGTCCTAGGACAGGGGGCGATACGCAGTATTTT
V gene: TRBV27
clone size: -
J gene: TRBJ2-3
D gene: TRBD1

CDR3 protein: CASSVAPPVAGGNTEAFF
CDR3 DNA: TGTGCCAGCAGCGTAGCTCCCCCTGTGGCAGGAGGAAACACTGAAGCTTTCTTT
V gene: TRBV9
clone size: -
J gene: TRBJ1-1
D gene: -